This T cell receptor beta chain was identified in a study of monozygotic twins with inflammatory bowel disease. From 3500 ng of total RNA, each TCR library was prepared. Across eight separate reactions for each sample, cDNA was made. No DNA is given; TCRdb re-called the 5' RACE reads and lists each CDR3 protein once. The sample's table shows more than 350,000 distinct CDR3 sequences. Sequenced material: blood. This clonotype was sampled from a human donor with ulcerative colitis or Crohn's disease, or a healthy co-twin of an affected twin (not recorded which).

The CDR3 protein is CASGSGREEQYF. The chain recombines TRBV12-5 with TRBJ2-7; TCRdb's D gene call, TRBD1, goes unchecked for lack of DNA. The CDR3 consists of 12 residues. Germline CDR1 reads LGHNT; CDR2 reads FRNRAP.